This T cell receptor beta chain was found in a study of T cells after yellow fever vaccination. TCRdb recomputed calls from the 5' RACE reads with MiXCR, one row per CDR3 protein. This sample has 170,000 or so distinct CDR3 sequences; approximately 6.2% occur once, and the top ten carry roughly 3%. V dropped 3 bases and J dropped 5 bases, with 12 bases sitting between them. This CDR3 contains 13 residues. CDR1 and CDR2 (germline): SGHRS, YFSETQ. This clonotype was picked up many times. This chain joins TRBV5-1 and TRBJ2-7; D gene unclear. Sequenced here: CD4+ T cells sorted from PBMCs, sampled on the day of the first yellow fever vaccination. The sequence came from a man aged 18 to 29 who received the YFV17D yellow fever vaccine. The CDR3, as DNA: TGCGCCAGCAGCTCTGGGGTCGGAAACGAGCAGTACTTC. Translated, it gives CASSSGVGNEQYF.